The clone carrying this T cell receptor beta chain was observed at least ten times. The CDR3 end falls 3 residues outside the read, so it is completed with the germline J gene. These data are taken from a study of T cell clonality in common variable immunodeficiency. CVID and control samples used equivalent genomic DNA input. Only in-frame clones appear in the TCRdb table, and some are missing; sequencing was by immunoSEQ multiplex PCR. Observed are some 40,000 clones, no singletons, with the top ten taking 2.5% to 3%. CDR3 size: 16 residues. Germline V gives CDR1 SNHLY, CDR2 FYNNEI. V gave up 4 bases and J gave up 0 bases, with 12 bases separating them.

The chain uses TRBV2 and TRBJ1-4; possibly TRBD1 for D (5 bases). The receptor comes from a person between 18 and 75 years old in good health. Sequencing was carried out using peripheral blood mononuclear cells. The CDR3 is CASSGGAAATNEKLFF. CDR3 DNA, as far as it was read: TGTGCCAGCAGTGGCGGGGCAGCTGCAACTAATGAAAAA.